The text below deals with one TCR beta chain. V lost 6 bases to trimming and J lost 0 bases, with 12 bases between them. The CDR3 runs to 14 residues. The V gene's germline CDR1 is MNHEY and CDR2 SVGAGI. Seattle's cohort entered during active infection and was followed longitudinally. This record comes from a study of blood T cell repertoires in COVID-19. The wider study: Spain, Italy and the United States supplied samples that represented acute and convalescent COVID-19.

Produced via immunoSEQ multiplex PCR; TCRdb's table is partial and in-frame only. Among approximately 330,000 clones listed, 90% were seen once. The J gene is TRBJ2-7, the V gene TRBV6-5; D perhaps matches TRBD1 (5 bases). Sequenced sample: peripheral blood. The TCR comes from a woman aged 40-49 years with COVID-19, enrolled during active disease. CDR3 amino acids: CASRRQWSSYEQYF. CDR3 in DNA: TGTGCCAGCAGACGACAGTGGAGCTCCTACGAGCAGTACTTC.